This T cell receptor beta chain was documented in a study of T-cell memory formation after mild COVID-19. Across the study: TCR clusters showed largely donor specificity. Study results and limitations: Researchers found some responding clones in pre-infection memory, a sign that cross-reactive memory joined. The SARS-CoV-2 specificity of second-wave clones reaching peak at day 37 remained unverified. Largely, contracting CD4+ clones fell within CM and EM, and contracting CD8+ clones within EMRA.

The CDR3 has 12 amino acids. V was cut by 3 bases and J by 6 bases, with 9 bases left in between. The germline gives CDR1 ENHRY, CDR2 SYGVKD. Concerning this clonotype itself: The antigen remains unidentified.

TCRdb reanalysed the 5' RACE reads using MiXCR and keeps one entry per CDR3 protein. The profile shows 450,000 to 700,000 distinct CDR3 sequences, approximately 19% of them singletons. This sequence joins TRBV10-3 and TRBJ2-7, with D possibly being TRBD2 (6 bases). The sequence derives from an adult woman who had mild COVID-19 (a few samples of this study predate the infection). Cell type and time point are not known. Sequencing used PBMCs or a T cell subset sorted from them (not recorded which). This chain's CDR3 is CAISDPGGEQYF. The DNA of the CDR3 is TGTGCCATCAGTGATCCCGGGGGCGAGCAGTACTTC.